The 11 T cell receptor beta chains below were found in one sample sequenced in a study of T cells in Graves' hyperthyroidism and ophthalmopathy. Amplification targeted TCR beta CDR3 regions from RNA transcripts. Researchers ran a first-round RT-PCR on the TCR CDR3 using the HTBI primer set. One entry per CDR3 protein, called by TCRdb with MiXCR from the multiplex PCR reads. The top ten clones hold roughly an eighth of a sample with roughly 600,000 distinct CDR3 sequences, about 14% of them seen once. The sequenced sample consisted of blood. Receptors were obtained from a woman aged 50 to 60 with Graves' ophthalmopathy.

The CDR3 DNA follows: TGCAGCGTGAAAGGGGGCGGGAGTATCTACGAGCAGTACTTC. Translating gives CSVKGGGSIYEQYF. V is TRBV29-1 and J is TRBJ2-7; D is possibly TRBD1 or TRBD2 (7 bases each). Trimming took off 6 bases at V and 3 bases at J, with 18 bases between the two ends. In germline, CDR1 is SQVTM, CDR2 ANQGSEA. CDR3 length: 14 residues.

As to this clonotype: A much bigger clone sits one base away, suggesting this may be a read error. The rearrangement uses TRBV2 and TRBJ2-7, with unresolved D. CDR3 length: 13 amino acids. Per the germline V gene, CDR1 is SNHLY and CDR2 is FYNNEI. The CDR3 loop reads CASSAVRSYGQYF. The CDR3 DNA follows: TGTGCCAGCAGTGCAGTCAGATCCTACGGGCAGTACTTC.

This clonotype showed up many times. This chain connects TRBV6-1 to TRBJ2-1; 9 nucleotides line up with TRBD2. The germline CDR1 and CDR2 sequences are MNHNS and SASEGT. CDR3 length: 13 amino acids. The ends lost 5 bases at V and 8 bases at J; junction bases unmatched: 4. The CDR3 region is CASSLWTSDEQFF. The CDR3 bases are TGTGCCAGCAGTCTATGGACTAGCGATGAGCAGTTCTTC.

The chain has TRBV9 and TRBJ1-4, with 8 bases lining up with TRBD1. V gave up 4 bases and J gave up 8 bases; unmatched junction bases: 7. The CDR3 runs to 14 residues. CDR1 SGDLS and CDR2 YYNGEE come from the germline V gene. CDR3 nucleotides: TGTGCCAGCAGCCGAGGACAGGGCTGGGAAAAACTGTTTTTT. Its translation: CASSRGQGWEKLFF.

This clonotype was counted ten times or more. This sequence joins TRBV12-3 or TRBV12-4 and TRBJ1-1; possibly TRBD1 for D (5 bases). With 3 bases removed from V and 3 bases from J, the gap between germline ends came to 11 bases. There are 14 residues in the CDR3. CDR3 coding DNA: TGTGCCAGCAGTTTGAGGGGATTTGACACTGAAGCTTTCTTT. Residues: CASSLRGFDTEAFF.

The table lists this clonotype with many counts. DNA for the CDR3: TGTGCCTGGAGTGTACAGGGGCTTACCTACGAGCAGTACTTC. Translation: CAWSVQGLTYEQYF. The chain has TRBV30 and TRBJ2-7, with 7 nucleotides matching TRBD1. Trimming at V came to 0 bases and at J to 2 bases, leaving 4 bases not matched to a gene. Germline CDR1 and CDR2: GTSNPN and SVGIG (reference sequence). This CDR3 is built from 14 residues.

This clonotype appeared a few times. The chain links TRBV12-3 or TRBV12-4 to TRBJ2-1; unclear D gene. With 6 bases removed from V and 10 bases from J, the gap between germline ends came to 16 bases. The CDR3 runs 13 residues. The CDR3 region has the DNA TGTGCCAGCAGCCACCGAATCGCCGTAGAGCAGTTCTTC. Translation: CASSHRIAVEQFF.

The genes are TRBV6-2 or TRBV6-3 and TRBJ2-1; 8 bases line up with TRBD2. Germline V gives CDR1 MNHEY, CDR2 SVGEGT. The junction had 13 bases not matched to a gene; V was cut back by 5 bases and J by 7 bases. CDR3 length equals 16 residues. The CDR3: CASSPGTREPLNEQFF. The DNA for the CDR3 is TGTGCCAGCAGTCCCGGGACTAGGGAACCTTTGAATGAGCAGTTCTTC.

For the CDR3, the DNA is TGTGCCACCAGTGCCCAGGGGCACTATGGCTACACCTTC. Amino acids: CATSAQGHYGYTF. V and J are TRBV24-1 and TRBJ1-2; D is perhaps TRBD1 (6 bases). There are 13 residues in the CDR3. V was cut by 5 bases and J by 3 bases, with 9 bases left in between. Germline CDR1 is KGHDR and CDR2 is SFDVKD.

Only a few counts were recorded for this clonotype. One end of the junction varies from germline; a read error may be responsible. V gene TRBV12-3 or TRBV12-4 combines with J gene TRBJ1-4; TRBD1 is a possible D gene (5 bases). CDR3 length: 14 residues. CDR3 coding DNA: TGTGTCAGCAGTCCGGGACCCGGGAATGAAAAACTGTTTTTT. This translates into CVSSPGPGNEKLFF.

This clonotype was picked up many times. The chain joins TRBV15 to TRBJ1-1, with TRBD1 matching over 7 bases. Unmatched junction bases numbered 6, after V lost 1 base and J lost 1 base. The germline V gene has CDR1 LNHNV and CDR2 YYDKDF (reference sequence). The length of the CDR3 is 16 residues. CDR3 DNA: TGTGCCACCAGCAGAGTTCAGGGGGGCTCGAACACTGAAGCTTTCTTT. Its translation: CATSRVQGGSNTEAFF.